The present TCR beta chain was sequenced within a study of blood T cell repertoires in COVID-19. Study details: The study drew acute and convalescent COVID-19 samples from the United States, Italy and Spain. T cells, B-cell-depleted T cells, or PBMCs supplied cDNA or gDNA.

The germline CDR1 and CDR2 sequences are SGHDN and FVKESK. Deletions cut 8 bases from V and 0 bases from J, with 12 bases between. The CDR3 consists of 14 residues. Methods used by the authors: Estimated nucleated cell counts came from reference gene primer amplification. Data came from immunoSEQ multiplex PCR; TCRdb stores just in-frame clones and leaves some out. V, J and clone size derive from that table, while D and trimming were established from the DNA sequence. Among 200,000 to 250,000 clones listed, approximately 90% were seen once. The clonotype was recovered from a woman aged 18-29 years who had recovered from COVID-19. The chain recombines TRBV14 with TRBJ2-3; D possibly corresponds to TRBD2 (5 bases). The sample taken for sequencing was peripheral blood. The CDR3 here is CASRLAFSTDTQYF. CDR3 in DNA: TGTGCCAGCCGCTTAGCGTTTAGCACAGATACGCAGTATTTT.